This TCR beta chain was sequenced in a study of vaccination and CD4 T cells after COVID-19. Study overall: Once diagnosed, patients had post-COVID samples drawn a median roughly 110 days later (range 35 to 161). Cultures designated as controls were supplied with a CEFX pool, an HIV-1 Nef pool, or no peptide.

V dropped 7 bases and J dropped 6 bases, with 16 bases sitting between them. Germline-derived CDR1 and CDR2 are SQVTM and ANQGSEA. The CDR3 contains 13 residues. Treatment noted: roughly 10-day PBMC culture with coronavirus spike peptide pools or control peptides (ViraFEST assay). Regarding the study as a whole: Spike mono-reactive status applied to 304 of 307 vaccine-specific clones in convalescent patients.

Researchers used the Oncomine TCR Beta short-read assay to sequence DNA from cultured CD4+ T cells. Genomic DNA from cultured CD4+ T cells was extracted. TCRdb re-derived calls from the PCR reads in MiXCR, one entry per CDR3 protein. The repertoire includes under 20,000 distinct CDR3 sequences, approximately 40% of them detected once, and 25% to 35% sits in the top ten. Worth noting for this clonotype: Its target is not known.

The clonotype originates from a human donor who received a COVID-19 vaccine. The chain is built from TRBV29-1 and TRBJ1-5, with D perhaps matching TRBD1 (5 bases). Here the sequenced sample was CD4+ T cells from blood, cultured in vitro, taken before SARS-CoV-2 vaccination. CDR3 sequence (DNA): TGCAGCGACGACGGAGGGGAGGGTCAGCCCCAGCATTTT. Its translation is CSDDGGEGQPQHF.